This entry describes one T cell receptor (beta chain). Its recognized antigen is unknown. Base-call qualities are not available, and no considerably larger clone is one nucleotide away. The cohort comprised 550 to 700 healthy bone marrow donors. All cohort members were sampled while nominally healthy, although unrecorded immune exposures were likely present. The donor tested CMV seropositive, placing the donor among the 289 seropositive members of the cohort. Each donor provided a peripheral blood sample, and peripheral blood mononuclear cells were used for TCR beta sequencing. The Qiagen DNeasy Blood Extraction Kit was used to extract genomic DNA from the blood cell samples. The data belong to a study of cytomegalovirus exposure and HLA in healthy donors (dated by TCRdb to about 2017). For the study in its entirety: An earlier analysis of approximately 600 of the donors reported 250 to 350 Gb of sequence data and more than 90 million unique TCR beta sequences from about 179 million T cells. An early release that covered 640 HLA-typed donors contained around 330 gigabases of sequencing data and around 85 million unique TCR sequences. The genetic ancestry cluster associated with self-reported Caucasian donors included about 81% of the roughly 400 genotyped donors. The study aimed to test whether signatures of past pathogen exposure could be identified by cataloging public T cell receptors. The study profiled the T cell repertoires of 666 subjects by immunosequencing and related them to cytomegalovirus serostatus. Along with the roughly 670-subject first cohort, a separate validation cohort of over a hundred different subjects was used. To predict cytomegalovirus infection status, the study brought together high-throughput TCR immunosequencing, statistical association of individual TCRs with disease status, and machine learning. In a later analysis, previously published TCR beta repertoires from 600 to 850 donors were re-analyzed and high-resolution HLA genotyping was added so that TCR occurrence patterns could be studied. In the later analysis, no new phenotypic data were used to find candidate immune exposures; instead, reliance was placed on TCR beta sequences and their occurrence across donors. An earlier analysis of 587 of the donors applied high-throughput TCR beta sequencing to assess whether each TCR beta V gene segment acted as functional or pseudogenic. Alongside the repertoire data, information on donor age, sex, ethnicity and CMV serostatus was compiled. A later genetic analysis took genome-wide SNP genotypes for about 65% of the 666 donors and used that subset as a discovery cohort. Every repertoire in the discovery cohort had been generated on one and the same sequencing platform. Class I and class II HLA loci were covered by the typing at four-digit resolution. The number of typed donors differed by locus: about 629-640 for A, B, C, DRB1 and DQB1; some 500 for DQA1; around 580 for DPA1; and 400 to 480 for DPB1. Because of strong linkage in the cohort, roughly five DR-DQ haplotypes were treated as single units for association and clustering. Among 300 to 500 genotyped donors of the cohort, an average of around 240,000 unique TCR beta nucleotide sequences was sequenced per donor, of which about 19% were non-productive.

Via the germline V gene, CDR1 is MNHNS and CDR2 SASEGT. The cysteine opens and the phenylalanine closes a CDR3 of 15 amino acids. The read is trimmed to its CDR3 DNA, 45 bases read in frame from base 1. A distance of 15 bases separates the germline ends of V and J, which lose 6 bases and 4 bases respectively. Study-level results and caveats: The only immune exposure information available for the cohort was CMV serostatus. Compared with the approximately 700-donor mean, donors in an Asian-associated ancestry cluster had fewer N-insertions in productive TCRs, according to a later genetic analysis. About 17 rarely observed V segments, including chromosome 9 orphons, were excluded from the earlier analysis of almost 600 of the donors because counts were too low. HLA typing was unavailable for some donors at each locus, so association tests used only the typed subset. According to the authors, the approach could potentially be generalized to other disease states and immunological phenotypes. A later analysis found that TCR association rates varied across HLA loci, with DRB1 alleles showing the most associated TCRs and HLA-C alleles the fewest. Linkage disequilibrium might explain the correlated functional status among segregating V segments, but an unknown experimental factor could not be ruled out. Strong co-occurrence of HLA alleles, especially DR and DQ, made assigning TCR associations to individual alleles difficult. Most CMV-associated TCR beta chains appeared to be HLA-restricted in a later analysis, and the HLA associations seemed to be driven largely by CMV exposure. A further reported finding was that TCR beta sequences accurately predicted the HLA-A and HLA-B alleles for most subjects in the first cohort. A later analysis found that HLA-associated TCR beta chains were more clonally expanded and had lower generation probabilities than equally common non-associated chains. In both the original and validation cohorts, the classifier was reported to diagnose cytomegalovirus status with high specificity and sensitivity. According to a later analysis, parvovirus B19, influenza, CMV and Epstein-Barr virus appeared linked to several top co-occurrence clusters. The presence/absence analyses assumed that sequencing depth was roughly uniform across donors, and that assumption may not be true. Some IMGT-functional V segments, including TRBV6-2 and TRBV6-3, could not be distinguished by the 87-base-pair reads and were therefore excluded. An earlier analysis of approximately 590 of the donors showed that most TCR beta V segments appeared in productive rearrangements either about 87% or about 30% of the time, which broadly matched IMGT annotations. In a later analysis, 16,951 TCR beta sequences were associated with specific HLA alleles at a false discovery rate of 0.05. A few of the identified cytomegalovirus-associated TCR beta chains were confirmed in vitro to be specific for cytomegalovirus antigens. While some public TCRs were present in many individuals, most TCR sequences turned up only very rarely across donors. V-gene and J-gene trimming of TCR beta chains was associated with a missense DCLRE1C variant in a later genetic analysis, and the association was replicated in an independent cohort. A group of highly shared sequence variants was considered likely to be a technical artifact of the sequencing pipeline. The cohort was sequenced for TCR beta chains only, and without alpha or paired-chain data the features that could be detected were limited. The study listed 150 to 200 TCR beta chains as associated with cytomegalovirus.

To prepare the library, the immunoSEQ multiplex PCR assay was applied. For the multiplex PCR, a mixture combining 60 forward primers for TCR Vbeta segments and 13 reverse primers for TCR Jbeta segments was used. The CDR3 region of rearranged TCR beta genes was amplified from genomic DNA with a multiplex PCR assay. The amplified TCR beta libraries were sequenced on the Illumina HiSeq System as 87-base-pair reads. Per the source publication's procedure: A later analysis counted approximately 76 million unique TCR beta chains across the 666 repertoires, and around 9.9 million of these chains were shared by at least two donors. A nearest-neighbor algorithm error-corrected the raw reads and collapsed the reads into unique sequences, merging closely related sequences to remove PCR and sequencing errors. Alignment of CDR3 sequences to IMGT reference sequences was used to assign V, D and J gene segments. Each retained sequence needed at least a six-nucleotide match to both a V gene segment and a J gene segment. A rearrangement was called productive if the CDR3 had no stop codons and remained in frame with V and J, and every other rearrangement was called non-productive. CDR3 was defined by IMGT convention, running from the second conserved V-encoded cysteine to the conserved J-encoded phenylalanine. The earlier analysis of about 570 of the donors excluded any sequence lacking an unambiguous match to a single V gene segment. In an earlier analysis of several hundred of the donors, V segments were called functional above 56.7% productive rearrangements and were called segregating when the between-donor standard deviation exceeded 5%. A statistical classification framework was built for diagnosing cytomegalovirus status from the catalog of TCR beta chain sequences. V and J gene assignment, in a later analysis, came from comparing TCR nucleotide sequences with IMGT/GENE-DB human TR gene sequences. A later analysis assigned CDR3 sequences and most-parsimonious VDJ recombination scenarios with the TCRdist pipeline. A later analysis defined each TCR beta chain by its CDR3 amino acid sequence plus V-gene family, and excluded reads lacking a unique V-gene family. A later analysis removed several hundred highly shared, low-generation-probability nucleotide sequences to deal with suspected cross-contamination and a sequencing artifact. A later analysis calculated a clonal expansion index for each public chain from normalized within-repertoire ranks of inferred template counts. In a later analysis, generation probabilities were computed with a VDJ recombination model fitted to out-of-frame rearrangements, and the resulting probabilities were checked against IGoR. In a later analysis, hypergeometric tests were used to score TCR-TCR, TCR-HLA and TCR-CMV co-occurrence, with a repertoire-size bias correction applied to TCR pairs. A later analysis estimated false discovery rates by permuting HLA or CMV assignments 20 times. In a later analysis, co-occurring TCRs were grouped using DBSCAN, and TCRdist sequence similarity was added for clustering within HLA-allele-positive subsets. For co-occurrence clustering, repertoires with fewer than 30,000 or more than 120,000 public chains were excluded, along with about five repertoires with anomalous nucleotide sharing. Here the immuneACCESS table is served through TCRdb, limited to in-frame sequences with V and J called. Missing clones are a known gap in these copies; in checked studies unresolved V genes cover under half, and the rest lacks a known reason. The V and J calls and the clone size are those of that table, but D and trimming were determined from the DNA. In this sample the table shows about 190,000 clones, around 80% of which occur a single time. In total, the top ten clones hold approximately 1.6% of the sample.

The clonotype originates from a man aged 35 to 55 in good health and CMV-seropositive. The V gene is TRBV6-1 and the J gene is TRBJ1-4, and possibly TRBD1, on 5 matching bases. Material for sequencing was PBMCs. CDR3 sequence: CASSLGPLINEKLFF. In nucleotide form, the sequence is TGTGCCAGCAGCCTGGGGCCGCTGATTAATGAAAAACTGTTTTTT.